This TCR beta chain was sequenced during a study of T cells after yellow fever vaccination. TCRdb processed the 5' RACE reads anew with MiXCR; each CDR3 protein has one entry. The sample comprises tens of thousands of distinct CDR3 sequences, approximately 7.5% of which are singletons, and around 45% rests with the top ten. CDR3 length: 14 residues. Germline V gives CDR1 LGHNA, CDR2 YSLEER. V lost 5 bases and J 3 bases, leaving 12 bases between the germline ends. The V and J genes are TRBV4-3 and TRBJ2-3, with D possibly being TRBD2 (5 bases). This sequence originates from a man in his thirties or forties who received the YFV17D yellow fever vaccine. Source: CD8+ T cells sorted from PBMCs, taken on the day of the yellow fever booster vaccination. The CDR3 spells CASSLELATDTQYF. In DNA form, the CDR3 reads TGCGCCAGCAGCTTGGAGCTAGCAACAGATACGCAGTATTTT.